This TCR beta chain was profiled in a study of beta chain features in type 1 diabetes. Findings and limits, study-wide: The similarity of naive, central memory and Treg TCRB repertoires appeared greater among patients than among healthy donors. Type 1 diabetes patients had moderately but significantly shorter TCRB CDR3s in all four CD4+ subsets.

Sorting of CD4+ naive, central memory, regulatory and stem cell-like memory cells was performed via CD45RO/CCR7/CD25/CD127/CD95/CD27. Each of the sorted populations had a purity greater than 98%. Germline values: CDR1 SEHNR, CDR2 FQNEAQ (reference sequence). This CDR3 region has 12 residues. The germline V and J ends were trimmed by 2 bases and 6 bases, with 5 bases remaining between them. Every bit of the isolated RNA underwent reverse transcription, so sequencing read expressed TCRB transcripts. TCRdb's table, derived via immunoSEQ multiplex PCR, lists solely in-frame clones and lacks some. Found here are 200,000 to 250,000 clones, under 70% of them singletons; the top ten hold around 0.05%. Regarding this clone: Its specificity is not known.

The receptor comes from a man under 40 in good health. The chain uses TRBV7-9 and TRBJ2-1, with unresolved D. The sample taken for sequencing was naive CD4+ T cells from blood. CDR3 loop: CASSLFGNEQFF. CDR3 in DNA: TGTGCCAGCAGCTTATTCGGCAATGAGCAGTTCTTC.